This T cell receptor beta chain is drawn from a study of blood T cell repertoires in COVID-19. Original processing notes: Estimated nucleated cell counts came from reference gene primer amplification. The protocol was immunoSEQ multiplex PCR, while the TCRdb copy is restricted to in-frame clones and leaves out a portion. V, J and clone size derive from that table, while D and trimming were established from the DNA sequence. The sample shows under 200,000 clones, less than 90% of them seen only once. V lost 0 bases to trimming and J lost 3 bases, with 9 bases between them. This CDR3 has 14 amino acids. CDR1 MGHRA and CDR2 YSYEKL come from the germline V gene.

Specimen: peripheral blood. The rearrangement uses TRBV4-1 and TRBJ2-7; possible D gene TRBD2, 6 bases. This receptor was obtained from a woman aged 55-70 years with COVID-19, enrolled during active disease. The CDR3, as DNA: TGCGCCAGCAGCCAAGATAGCGGTTACTACGAGCAGTACTTC. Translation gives CASSQDSGYYEQYF.